Presented here are 14 T cell receptor beta chains from one specimen sequenced in a study of T-cell reconstitution after alpha-beta-depleted transplantation in children (dated by TCRdb to between 2015 and 2016). The library was built by means of PCR. Sequencing used an Illumina HiSeq 2500. TCR libraries were prepared with molecular barcoding, using unique molecular identifiers to normalize TCRbeta repertoire quantification. The public reads were reanalyzed by TCRdb: fastp trimming at Q25, MiXCR alignment, in-frame beta chains only. Rows merge per CDR3 protein into single entries with the most common DNA and genes. The sample data list some 490,000 distinct CDR3 sequences, and about an eighth of these were observed just once. The ten largest clones represent more than 5.5% of the sample. Sequences were derived from PBMCs from the stem cell graft donor, sampled from the stem cell graft. Receptor source: a human donor who donated a stem cell graft to a child with combined immunodeficiency.

The chain is built from TRBV12-3 or TRBV12-4 and TRBJ1-2, with D unclear. V lost 3 bases to trimming and J lost 3 bases, with 11 bases between them. The CDR3 spans 14 residues. CDR3 sequence: CASSFSPGYYGYTF. CDR3 bases: TGTGCCAGCAGTTTCTCCCCTGGTTACTATGGCTACACCTTC.

This clonotype turned up a few times. The chain carries TRBV20-1 and TRBJ2-1; 8 nucleotides line up with TRBD2. V dropped 1 base and J dropped 16; count of bases not matched to a gene: 12. The CDR3 is 13 amino acids. Per germline, CDR1 DFQATT and CDR2 SNEGSKA (reference sequence). The CDR3 bases are TGCAGTGCTAGAGCCCCCGGACTAGCTGAAACCTTCTTC. It is translated as CSARAPGLAETFF.

The V gene is TRBV7-3, the J gene TRBJ2-3, with 10 bases that match TRBD1. With V trimmed by 5 bases and J by 4 bases, 9 bases remained unmatched. The CDR3 sequence is 16 residues long. From germline, CDR1 is SGHTA and CDR2 FQGTGA. CDR3 region: CASSPVGTGVADTQYF. The CDR3, as DNA: TGTGCCAGCAGCCCTGTAGGGACAGGGGTAGCAGATACGCAGTATTTT.

V and J are TRBV11-1 and TRBJ1-6; possibly TRBD1 for D (6 bases). With 5 bases removed from V and 8 bases from J, the gap between germline ends came to 7 bases. This CDR3 contains 12 residues. Germline V CDR1 and CDR2: SGHAT, FQDESV (reference sequence). CDR3 sequence reads: CASSRQDSPLHF. The CDR3 region has the DNA TGTGCCAGCAGCCGACAGGATTCACCCCTCCACTTT.

There are many counts of this clonotype. The chain has TRBV4-3 and TRBJ2-1; 9 bases fit TRBD2. The CDR3 runs 17 residues. The J segment lost 4 bases and the V segment lost 0 bases, leaving 7 bases of the junction unmatched. CDR1 is LGHNA, CDR2 YSLEER, per germline. Here the CDR3 reads CASSQDIAGENYNEQFF. The CDR3 nucleotides read TGCGCCAGCAGCCAAGATATAGCGGGGGAGAATTACAATGAGCAGTTCTTC.

The CDR3 DNA follows: TGCAGTGCTAGATTCCCCAGGGCCTTTTACGAGCAGTACTTC. Its translation: CSARFPRAFYEQYF. V gene TRBV20-1 combines with J gene TRBJ2-7, with D possibly being TRBD1 (5 bases). CDR1 and CDR2 (germline): DFQATT, SNEGSKA (reference sequence). The CDR3 is made up of 14 amino acids. V lost 2 bases and J 4 bases, leaving 15 bases between the germline ends.

In this sample, this clonotype turned up a few times. The chain uses TRBV12-3 or TRBV12-4 and TRBJ1-1; D is uncertain. With 3 bases removed from V and 4 bases from J, the gap between germline ends came to 9 bases. The CDR3 totals 13 residues. This CDR3 is CASSFPGSTEAFF. In nucleotides, the CDR3 is TGTGCCAGCAGTTTCCCGGGTAGCACTGAAGCTTTCTTT.

This clonotype was detected many times. The chain couples TRBV29-1 to TRBJ1-1; TRBD1 might be the D (6 bases). This CDR3 has 13 residues. The germline CDR1 and CDR2 sequences are SQVTM and ANQGSEA. Trimming removed 4 bases from V and 1 base from J, with 10 bases in between. The CDR3 reads CSVAGHKNTEAFF. In nucleotides, the CDR3 is TGCAGCGTTGCGGGACACAAGAACACTGAAGCTTTCTTT.

This chain links TRBV5-1 with TRBJ2-1; D not certain. The germline V gene encodes CDR1 SGHRS and CDR2 YFSETQ. V was cut by 0 bases and J by 9 bases, with 19 bases left in between. CDR3 size: 16 residues. CDR3 residues: CASSLGDRRVPGEQFF. CDR3 nucleotide sequence: TGCGCCAGCAGCTTGGGAGACCGACGGGTCCCGGGTGAGCAGTTCTTC.

Many counts were recorded for this clonotype. V and J are TRBV20-1 and TRBJ2-1; 11 bases are a match to TRBD2. Germline values: CDR1 DFQATT, CDR2 SNEGSKA (reference sequence). The CDR3 sequence is 15 residues long. V was pared by 0 bases and J by 5 bases, with 3 bases of the junction left unmatched. CDR3 loop: CSARETSGVHNEQFF. CDR3 coding DNA: TGCAGTGCTAGAGAGACTAGCGGGGTTCACAATGAGCAGTTCTTC.

CDR3 amino acids: CASSFLKETQYF. The CDR3 DNA is TGTGCCAGCAGCTTTTTAAAGGAGACCCAGTACTTC. The rearrangement uses TRBV7-9 and TRBJ2-5; no firm D call. The CDR3 totals 12 residues. V lost 3 bases and J lost 5, with 7 bases in between. CDR1 is SEHNR and CDR2 is FQNEAQ in the germline V gene (reference sequence). Filled out from reference TRBV7-9 and TRBJ2-5, the complete variable domain reads DTGVSQNPRHKITKRGQNVTFRCDPISEHNRLYWYRQTLGQGPEFLTYFQNEAQLEKSRLLSDRFSAERPKGSFSTLEIQRTEQGDSAMYLCASSFLKETQYFGPGTRLLVL.

This sequence joins TRBV27 and TRBJ1-1; D uncertain. The V end lost 4 bases, the J end lost 0 bases, and 6 bases lay between the germline ends. CDR3 length equals 13 residues. From germline, CDR1 is MNHEY and CDR2 SMNVEV (reference sequence). The CDR3 region has the DNA TGTGCCAGCAGTTACTGGGTGAACACTGAAGCTTTCTTT. Translation gives CASSYWVNTEAFF.

This clonotype was seen only a few times. This sequence joins TRBV11-2 and TRBJ2-7; no clear D gene. CDR3 length: 16 residues. The germline V gene has CDR1 SGHAT and CDR2 FQNNGV. The V gene lost 6 bases and the J gene lost 0 bases, with 18 bases spanning the gap. The CDR3 DNA follows: TGTGCCAGCAGTCCCCTTAAGGGCCATCGCTCCTACGAGCAGTACTTC. This gives the protein CASSPLKGHRSYEQYF.

This clonotype was counted at least ten times. The CDR3 region is CASSLAKNIQYF. The CDR3 DNA is TGTGCCAGCAGTTTAGCCAAAAACATTCAGTACTTC. The chain links TRBV12-3 or TRBV12-4 to TRBJ2-4; D call uncertain. The CDR3 contains 12 residues. V gave up 0 bases and J gave up 3 bases, with 0 bases separating them.